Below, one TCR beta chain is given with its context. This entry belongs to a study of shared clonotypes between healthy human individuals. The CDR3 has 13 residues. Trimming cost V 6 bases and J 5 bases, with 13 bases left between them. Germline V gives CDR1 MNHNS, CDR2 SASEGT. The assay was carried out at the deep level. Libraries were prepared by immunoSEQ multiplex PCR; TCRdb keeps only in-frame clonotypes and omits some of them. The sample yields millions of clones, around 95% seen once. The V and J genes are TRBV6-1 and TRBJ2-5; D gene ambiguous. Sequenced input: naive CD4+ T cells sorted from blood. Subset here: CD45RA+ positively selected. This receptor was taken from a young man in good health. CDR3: CASRALMGETQYF. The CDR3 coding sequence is TGTGCCAGCAGAGCCCTTATGGGGGAGACCCAGTACTTC.